The 27 T cell receptor beta chains below were found in one sample sequenced in a study of T cell changes during pregnancy in multiple sclerosis (dated by TCRdb to between 2019 and 2020). The library was produced with the immunoSEQ multiplex PCR assay. TCRdb retrieved this table from immuneACCESS and kept in-frame rearrangements only. Not all clones are present; in checked studies, unresolved V genes account for under half, and no reason is known for the remainder. The sample table records about 40,000 clones; about 94% of these occur just once. The top ten hold about 0.32% of the sample. The sample was CD4+ T cells from peripheral blood mononuclear cells, taken after pregnancy. The receptors come from a female donor with multiple sclerosis, enrolled in a pregnancy study.

For this clone: Within the sample, other DNA sequences also encode this same CDR3. The V gene is TRBV6-5, the J gene TRBJ1-2; 7 bases agree with TRBD1. Germline trimming cut 3 bases from V and 8 bases from J; bases unmatched to any gene: 6. The CDR3 totals 13 residues. Germline CDR1 MNHEY, CDR2 SVGAGI. The CDR3 region is CASSYRQGGGYTF. CDR3 nucleotides: TGTGCCAGCAGTTATCGACAGGGTGGGGGCTACACCTTC.

The chain employs TRBV7-9 and TRBJ1-4, with TRBD1 matching over 8 bases. V gave up 0 bases and J gave up 12 bases; unmatched junction bases: 9. Germline V lookup: CDR1 SEHNR, CDR2 FQNEAQ (reference sequence). This CDR3 region has 15 residues. The CDR3 DNA follows: TGTGCCAGCAGCTTAGCGGGGGGACAGGCGGGAGAACTGTTTTTT. It encodes CASSLAGGQAGELFF.

This chain joins TRBV20-1 and TRBJ1-1, with a weak D call TRBD1 (6 bases). The length of the CDR3 is 11 residues. The germline V gene encodes CDR1 DFQATT and CDR2 SNEGSKA (reference sequence). V was pared by 6 bases and J by 8 bases, with 13 bases between. The CDR3 here is CSAPDSPEAFF. The DNA for the CDR3 is TGCAGTGCCCCGGACAGCCCGGAAGCTTTCTTT.

CDR3 sequence: CASRPGLAGTGELFF. CDR3 DNA sequence: TGTGCCAGCAGACCCGGACTAGCGGGGACCGGGGAGCTGTTTTTT. The chain carries TRBV7-2 and TRBJ2-2, with TRBD2 identical over 12 bases. The CDR3 has 15 residues. The ends lost 6 bases at V and 5 bases at J; junction bases unmatched: 4. Germline values: CDR1 SGHTA, CDR2 FQGNSA.

The sample holds a few counts of this clone. The chain links TRBV23-1 to TRBJ1-1; D remains ambiguous. TRBV23-1 qualifies as an ORF whose function is uncertain. The V end lost 7 bases, the J end lost 1 base, and 13 bases lay between the germline ends. The CDR3 extends over 14 amino acids. CDR3 protein: CASTTTQKNTEAFF. DNA of the CDR3: TGCGCCAGCACCACAACACAAAAGAACACTGAAGCTTTCTTT.

J is TRBJ1-6 and V is TRBV10-3; D possibly corresponds to TRBD1 (5 bases). The length of the CDR3 is 14 residues. V lost 2 bases to trimming and J lost 10 bases, with 12 bases between them. Germline V gene data show CDR1 as ENHRY and CDR2 as SYGVKD. CDR3: CAISERGEGSPLHF. The CDR3 coding sequence is TGTGCCATCAGTGAGCGGGGGGAGGGCTCACCCCTCCACTTT.

This sequence joins TRBV29-1 and TRBJ2-5, with 8 bases fitting TRBD1. The CDR3 totals 13 residues. Germline V gives CDR1 SQVTM, CDR2 ANQGSEA. V lost 2 bases and J lost 7; bases outside the gene matches: 6. The CDR3 DNA sequence: TGCAGCGTTGAAAGGGGACAGGTTCCGACCCAGTACTTC. This gives the protein CSVERGQVPTQYF.

This clone has a handful of counts. This chain joins TRBV15 and TRBJ1-6, with 7 bases lining up with TRBD1. The CDR3 runs to 15 residues. Germline loops: CDR1 LNHNV, CDR2 YYDKDF (reference sequence). Trimming took 4 bases from V and 5 from J; bases not matched to a gene: 5. The CDR3 DNA reads TGTGCCACCAGCAACAGACAGGGAGATAATTCACCCCTCCACTTT. It specifies CATSNRQGDNSPLHF. The full variable domain, rest sourced from reference TRBV15 and TRBJ1-6, is DAMVIQNPRYQVTQFGKPVTLSCSQTLNHNVMYWYQQKSSQAPKLLFHYYDKDFNNEADTPDNFQSRRPNTSFCFLDIRSPGLGDTAMYLCATSNRQGDNSPLHFGNGTRLTVT.

The genes are TRBV2 and TRBJ2-7; D call uncertain. The CDR3 has 14 residues. V lost 6 bases and J 3 bases, leaving 15 bases between the germline ends. Looked up from germline, CDR1 is SNHLY and CDR2 is FYNNEI. DNA of the CDR3: TGTGCCAGCAGGGAAAAGCGCACCCTCTACGAGCAGTACTTC. It is translated as CASREKRTLYEQYF. Using reference TRBV2 and TRBJ2-7 for the parts outside the CDR3, the full variable domain is EPEVTQTPSHQVTQMGQEVILRCVPISNHLYFYWYRQILGQKVEFLVSFYNNEISEKSEIFDDQFSVERPDGSNFTLKIRSTKLEDSAMYFCASREKRTLYEQYFGPGTRLTVT.

Only a few counts were recorded for this clone. CDR3 amino acids: CASSPNRGHNSPLHF. In nucleotides, the CDR3 is TGTGCCAGCAGCCCCAACAGGGGTCATAATTCACCCCTCCACTTT. The J gene is TRBJ1-6, the V gene TRBV6-1; 7 nucleotides match TRBD1. The CDR3 is 15 amino acids. Germline V gene lookup returns CDR1 MNHNS and CDR2 SASEGT. V trimming: 6 bases; J trimming: 5 bases; junction bases outside the gene matches: 7.

The chain is built from TRBV6-5 and TRBJ2-2, with 8 bases lining up with TRBD1. The CDR3 is made up of 14 amino acids. Germline V gene lookup returns CDR1 MNHEY and CDR2 SVGAGI. Germline trimming cut 5 bases from V and 6 bases from J; bases unmatched to any gene: 5. The chain's CDR3 is CASSRRGLPGELFF. Written as DNA, the CDR3 is TGTGCCAGCAGTCGCAGGGGGCTTCCCGGGGAGCTGTTTTTT.

The V call is TRBV7-2, the J call TRBJ2-3; TRBD2 aligns across 9 bases. V was clipped by 4 bases and J by 1 base; unmatched bases: 6. The CDR3 has 16 residues. Germline V gene sequence: CDR1 SGHTA, CDR2 FQGNSA. The CDR3 here is CASSWAGGPGTDTQYF. DNA for the CDR3: TGTGCCAGCAGCTGGGCGGGGGGGCCGGGCACAGATACGCAGTATTTT.

V and J are TRBV28 and TRBJ1-5; perhaps TRBD1 as D (5 bases). V lost 9 bases to trimming and J lost 5 bases, with 14 bases between them. The CDR3 totals 13 residues. In germline, CDR1 is MDHEN, CDR2 SYDVKM. CDR3 sequence: CASNAQGYQPQHF. The CDR3 DNA sequence: TGTGCCAGTAATGCCCAGGGCTATCAGCCCCAGCATTTT.

This chain connects TRBV27 to TRBJ2-3; tentative D call: TRBD2 (5 bases). Germline assignment: CDR1 MNHEY and CDR2 SMNVEV (reference sequence). The CDR3 contains 15 residues. Trimming took 6 bases from V and 1 from J, leaving 14 bases between them. The CDR3 spells CASSLRAHGTDTQYF. The CDR3 nucleotides are TGTGCCAGCAGCCTGAGGGCGCACGGCACAGATACGCAGTATTTT.

The chain employs TRBV19 and TRBJ2-2, with unresolved D. Germline CDR1 is LNHDA and CDR2 is SQIVND (reference sequence). The CDR3 has 15 amino acids. V gave up 1 base and J gave up 3 bases, with 9 bases separating them. The CDR3 nucleotides are TGTGCCAGTAGTATAGGGCGGAGTGACACCGGGGAGCTGTTTTTT. Protein sequence: CASSIGRSDTGELFF.

The chain uses TRBV15 and TRBJ1-2; D is perhaps TRBD1 (6 bases). Germline V gives CDR1 LNHNV, CDR2 YYDKDF (reference sequence). The CDR3 spans 14 residues. Trimming left V 0 bases short and J 4 bases short, with 9 bases between. The DNA for the CDR3 is TGTGCCACCAGCAGAGAGGCAGGGGTCTATGGCTACACCTTC. Translated: CATSREAGVYGYTF. Full variable domain (remainder filled in from reference TRBV15 and TRBJ1-2): DAMVIQNPRYQVTQFGKPVTLSCSQTLNHNVMYWYQQKSSQAPKLLFHYYDKDFNNEADTPDNFQSRRPNTSFCFLDIRSPGLGDTAMYLCATSREAGVYGYTFGSGTRLTVV.

This sequence joins TRBV6-5 and TRBJ2-1, with a tentative D call TRBD2 (6 bases). Between the trimmed V and J ends, which lost 6 bases and 8 bases, there was a span of 11 bases. CDR1 MNHEY and CDR2 SVGAGI come from the germline V gene. This CDR3 has 12 amino acids. The CDR3: CASRISGHEQFF. The DNA of the CDR3 is TGTGCCAGCAGGATTAGCGGCCATGAGCAGTTCTTC.

J is TRBJ1-6 and V is TRBV13, with 7 positions matching TRBD1. V gave up 0 bases and J gave up 9 bases; unmatched junction bases: 2. CDR3 length: 14 amino acids. Germline-derived CDR1 and CDR2 are PRHDT and FYEKMQ (reference sequence). The chain's CDR3 is CASSLGTGVSPLHF. CDR3 in DNA: TGTGCCAGCAGCTTAGGCACAGGGGTTTCACCCCTCCACTTT.

This chain joins TRBV7-3 and TRBJ2-3, with TRBD2 matching over 7 bases. The CDR3 spans 15 residues. V dropped 1 base and J dropped 2; count of bases not matched to a gene: 3. The germline CDR1 and CDR2 sequences are SGHTA and FQGTGA. CDR3: CASSLKAGTTDTQYF. CDR3 in DNA: TGTGCCAGCAGCTTAAAAGCGGGGACCACAGATACGCAGTATTTT.

This chain uses TRBV5-1 with TRBJ2-4, with 10 bases matching TRBD1. The CDR3 sequence is 15 residues long. The trim removed 4 bases at V and 8 bases at J, leaving 9 bases unmatched. CDR1 and CDR2 (germline): SGHRS, YFSETQ. As DNA, the CDR3 is TGCGCCAGCAGCCTCGGGACAGGGGTGAGGGACATTCAGTACTTC. Translation gives CASSLGTGVRDIQYF.

The rearrangement joins TRBV30 to TRBJ1-3, with 7 bases lining up with TRBD1. Germline CDR1 and CDR2: GTSNPN and SVGIG (reference sequence). The CDR3 loop spans 15 amino acids. The V and J ends lost 3 bases and 1 base, in that order; junction bases with no gene match: 6. The CDR3 reads CAWSRDSGSGNTIYF. CDR3 DNA: TGTGCCTGGAGCCGGGACAGCGGATCTGGAAACACCATATATTTT.

V is TRBV5-1 and J is TRBJ2-2, with 8 bases that match TRBD1. This CDR3 comprises 14 residues. Per the germline V gene, CDR1 is SGHRS and CDR2 is YFSETQ. The J segment lost 4 bases and the V segment lost 2 bases, leaving 1 base of the junction unmatched. CDR3 nucleotide sequence: TGCGCCAGCAGCTTCGGACAGGGCACCGGGGAGCTGTTTTTT. Protein product: CASSFGQGTGELFF.

The chain employs TRBV10-3 and TRBJ2-7, with TRBD2 identical over 8 bases. The CDR3 covers 15 residues. V dropped 0 bases and J dropped 2; count of bases not matched to a gene: 3. The germline V gene encodes CDR1 ENHRY and CDR2 SYGVKD. CDR3 protein: CAISESSGAAYEQYF. CDR3 coding DNA: TGTGCCATCAGTGAGTCTAGCGGGGCCGCCTACGAGCAGTACTTC.

This chain joins TRBV4-1 and TRBJ2-3, with D possibly being TRBD1 (5 bases). The CDR3 covers 16 residues. The germline V and J ends were trimmed by 0 bases and 1 base, with 11 bases remaining between them. Germline V lookup: CDR1 MGHRA, CDR2 YSYEKL. CDR3 residues: CASSQEVGVGTDTQYF. The CDR3 nucleotides read TGCGCCAGCAGCCAAGAAGTAGGGGTGGGCACAGATACGCAGTATTTT.

The chain uses TRBV7-9 and TRBJ2-3, with 7 bases matching TRBD1. The CDR3 extends over 16 amino acids. After removal of 4 bases from V and 2 bases from J, the junction contained 9 bases not matched to a gene. Germline assignment: CDR1 SEHNR and CDR2 FQNEAQ (reference sequence). CDR3 sequence reads: CASSWGLTGNTDTQYF. As DNA, the CDR3 is TGTGCCAGCAGCTGGGGGCTGACAGGGAACACAGATACGCAGTATTTT.

This sequence joins TRBV7-6 and TRBJ2-7, with D maybe TRBD2 (5 bases). Germline CDR1 and CDR2: SGHVS and FNYEAQ. The CDR3 has 15 amino acids. Deletions cut 5 bases from V and 5 bases from J, with 19 bases between. Here the CDR3 reads CASSPHTGYDNEQYF. CDR3 coding DNA: TGTGCCAGCAGCCCACATACGGGGTATGATAACGAGCAGTACTTC.

The V gene is TRBV6-1, the J gene TRBJ2-7; 14 bases agree with TRBD2. Germline V gives CDR1 MNHNS, CDR2 SASEGT. The CDR3 contains 15 residues. Unmatched junction bases numbered 4, after V lost 3 bases and J lost 6 bases. CDR3 nucleotides: TGTGCCAGCAGTGAGAGGACTAGCGGGGGGTTCGAGCAGTACTTC. The encoded protein is CASSERTSGGFEQYF.